This TCR beta chain was captured in a study of blood T cell repertoires in COVID-19. On the study more broadly: Donors in the United States, Italy and Spain gave samples during acute or convalescent COVID-19.

Authors' processing steps: How many nucleated cells were present was estimated from reference gene primer amplification. Here immunoSEQ multiplex PCR was the method, and the copy in TCRdb shows in-frame clones only, minus some. V and J calls plus clone size are reproduced from that table; the DNA served to infer D and trimming. The table lists hundreds of thousands of clones, 87% of them singletons. Germline V lookup: CDR1 SGHAT, CDR2 FQNNGV. This CDR3 contains 13 residues. V lost 3 bases and J lost 3; bases outside the gene matches: 1. The receptor was isolated from a woman in her forties who had recovered from COVID-19. Sequencing used peripheral blood. V and J are TRBV11-2 and TRBJ2-7; the match to TRBD1 covers 8 bases. CDR3 DNA: TGTGCCAGCAGCTTCGACAGGGGCTACGAGCAGTACTTC. As protein: CASSFDRGYEQYF.